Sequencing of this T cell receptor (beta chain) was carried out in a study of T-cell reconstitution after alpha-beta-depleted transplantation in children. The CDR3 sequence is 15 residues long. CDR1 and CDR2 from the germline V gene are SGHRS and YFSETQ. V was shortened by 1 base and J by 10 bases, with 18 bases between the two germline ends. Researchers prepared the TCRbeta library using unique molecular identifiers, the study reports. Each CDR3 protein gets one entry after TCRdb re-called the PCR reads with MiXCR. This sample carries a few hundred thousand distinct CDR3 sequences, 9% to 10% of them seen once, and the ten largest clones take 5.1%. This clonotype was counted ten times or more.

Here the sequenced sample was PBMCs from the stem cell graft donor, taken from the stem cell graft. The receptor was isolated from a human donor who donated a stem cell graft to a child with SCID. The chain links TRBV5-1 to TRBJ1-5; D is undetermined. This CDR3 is CASSLTDPTVEPQHF. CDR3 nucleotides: TGCGCCAGCAGCTTGACGGACCCAACAGTGGAACCCCAGCATTTT.